The rows below give T cell receptor beta chains drawn from one sample of a study of shared clonotypes between healthy human individuals. The assay was immunoSEQ multiplex PCR, and TCRdb's table has in-frame clones only and misses some. The sample carries about 750,000 clones, almost 95% recorded once. The specimen sequenced was naive CD8+ T cells sorted from blood. Receptors were obtained from a young man in good health. Each CDR3 is given with its conserved first and last residue. Each record gives: CDR3 DNA, CDR3 protein, clone size, V gene, J gene, D gene. A D gene is named only where the DNA matches it firmly. Size is stated for part of the rows, as once, few or many counts, or as a class when the clone is expanded.

TGTGCCACCACAATAGTGGGTACCGGGGAGCTGTTTTTT,CATTIVGTGELFF,once,TRBV19,TRBJ2-2,NA
TGCAGCGTTGAAGATCACGGGACCGCCTACGAGCAGTACTTC,CSVEDHGTAYEQYF,NA,TRBV29-1,TRBJ2-7,NA
TGTGCCAGTAGTACTGAGGTCGGGAGCTCCTACAATGAGCAGTTCTTC,CASSTEVGSSYNEQFF,NA,TRBV19,TRBJ2-1,NA
TGTGCCAGCAGCCCATTCCTTACCTACGAGCAGTACTTC,CASSPFLTYEQYF,NA,TRBV5-6,TRBJ2-7,NA
TGTGCCAGCAGCTCCGCCGGGGAGAACACTGAAGCTTTCTTT,CASSSAGENTEAFF,NA,TRBV13,TRBJ1-1,NA
TGCGCCAGCAGCCAAGATGGGCAGGGGGCGCGGGTAGGTGGAAAACTGTTTTTT,CASSQDGQGARVGGKLFF,NA,TRBV4-1,TRBJ1-4,TRBD1
TGTGCCAGCTCTAGCTTGGAGACAGGACACAATGAGCAGTTCTTC,CASSSLETGHNEQFF,NA,TRBV2,TRBJ2-1,NA
TGTGCCAGCAGCCCCGGGACTAGCGGTTCCTACGAGCAGTACTTC,CASSPGTSGSYEQYF,NA,TRBV13,TRBJ2-7,TRBD2
TGTGCCAGCAGCGGCCGGCAGGACGAGCAGTACTTC,CASSGRQDEQYF,NA,TRBV9,TRBJ2-7,NA
TGTGCCAGCAGCTTAGGCCTAGCGGGAGTGAATGAGCAGTTCTTC,CASSLGLAGVNEQFF,NA,TRBV11-2,TRBJ2-1,TRBD2
TGTGCCAGCAGTGCACTCTGGGGCTCTGGGGCCAACGTCCTGACTTTC,CASSALWGSGANVLTF,NA,TRBV28,TRBJ2-6,NA
TGTGCCAGCAGCTTAGCGTTCTCCTACGAGCAGTACTTC,CASSLAFSYEQYF,NA,TRBV11-2,TRBJ2-7,NA
TGCGCCAGCAGCCAAGGACAGGGGGGGCCGGACAATGAGCAGTTCTTC,CASSQGQGGPDNEQFF,NA,TRBV4-3,TRBJ2-1,TRBD1
TGTGCCCCCCGGGGGTCGGGGTTTGGGGCCTACACAGATACGCAGTATTTT,CAPRGSGFGAYTDTQYF,NA,TRBV21-1,TRBJ2-3,NA
TGCGCCAGCAGCCACCTAGCGGAGGTTAGCACAGATACGCAGTATTTT,CASSHLAEVSTDTQYF,NA,TRBV4-1,TRBJ2-3,TRBD2
TGTGCCAGCAGCTTAGCGGGACAGGGGAGTCGGGTTATCGAGACCCAGTACTTC,CASSLAGQGSRVIETQYF,NA,TRBV13,TRBJ2-5,TRBD1
TGTGCCAGCAGCCCCACAAGAGTAAGCTTCACCGGGGAGCTGTTTTTT,CASSPTRVSFTGELFF,once,TRBV11-2,TRBJ2-2,NA
TGCGCCAGCAGCCAAGGGACTAGCGGGAGCTCCGAGCTGTTTTTT,CASSQGTSGSSELFF,NA,TRBV4-1,TRBJ2-2,TRBD2
TGCAGCGCCCTGCCCGTGGCGGGATCCTACGAGCAGTACTTC,CSALPVAGSYEQYF,NA,TRBV29-1,TRBJ2-7,NA
TGTGCCAGCAGCCAGGGGACGGAACAGCCCCAGCATTTT,CASSQGTEQPQHF,NA,TRBV14,TRBJ1-5,NA
TGTGCCAGCAGTTTATCGTTTGGACTGAGGTATGGCTACACCTTC,CASSLSFGLRYGYTF,NA,TRBV27,TRBJ1-2,NA
TGTGCCAGCAGTCGAGGGAAAGAGACCCAGTACTTC,CASSRGKETQYF,NA,TRBV27,TRBJ2-5,NA
TGTGCCACCAGCAGGCACAGAATCAACACCGGGGAGCTGTTTTTT,CATSRHRINTGELFF,NA,TRBV15,TRBJ2-2,NA
TGTGCCAGCAGTTACTCGACTAGGCGGGGGGGCGAGCAGTTCTTC,CASSYSTRRGGEQFF,NA,TRBV6-5,TRBJ2-1,TRBD2
TGCGCCAGCAGCGACGGACAGGGGAGGGACTACAATGAGCAGTTCTTC,CASSDGQGRDYNEQFF,NA,TRBV5-1,TRBJ2-1,TRBD1
TGTGCCAGCAGTTCCCCGGGGACTTTCCCCTACGAGCAGTACTTC,CASSSPGTFPYEQYF,NA,TRBV5-4,TRBJ2-7,NA
TGCAGCGTTGAGGGCAGTGGGAGCTCCTACAATGAGCAGTTCTTC,CSVEGSGSSYNEQFF,NA,TRBV29-1,TRBJ2-1,NA
TGTGCCACGGGGGGGGCCAACACTGAAGCTTTCTTT,CATGGANTEAFF,NA,TRBV18,TRBJ1-1,NA
TGTGCCAGCAGTTTATTCCGGACAACGAACACCGGGGAGCTGTTTTTT,CASSLFRTTNTGELFF,NA,TRBV28,TRBJ2-2,NA
TGTGCCAGTAGTACACACCCGGGACAGACGACCTCTAATGAAAAACTGTTTTTT,CASSTHPGQTTSNEKLFF,NA,TRBV19,TRBJ1-4,TRBD1
TGTGCCAGCAGTTCACTCTTAGCGGGAGTGTCCTACAATGAGCAGTTCTTC,CASSSLLAGVSYNEQFF,NA,TRBV27,TRBJ2-1,TRBD2
TGTGCCACACGCACCTCAAGCGGGGCGTCCTACGAGCAGTACTTC,CATRTSSGASYEQYF,NA,TRBV6-1,TRBJ2-7,TRBD2